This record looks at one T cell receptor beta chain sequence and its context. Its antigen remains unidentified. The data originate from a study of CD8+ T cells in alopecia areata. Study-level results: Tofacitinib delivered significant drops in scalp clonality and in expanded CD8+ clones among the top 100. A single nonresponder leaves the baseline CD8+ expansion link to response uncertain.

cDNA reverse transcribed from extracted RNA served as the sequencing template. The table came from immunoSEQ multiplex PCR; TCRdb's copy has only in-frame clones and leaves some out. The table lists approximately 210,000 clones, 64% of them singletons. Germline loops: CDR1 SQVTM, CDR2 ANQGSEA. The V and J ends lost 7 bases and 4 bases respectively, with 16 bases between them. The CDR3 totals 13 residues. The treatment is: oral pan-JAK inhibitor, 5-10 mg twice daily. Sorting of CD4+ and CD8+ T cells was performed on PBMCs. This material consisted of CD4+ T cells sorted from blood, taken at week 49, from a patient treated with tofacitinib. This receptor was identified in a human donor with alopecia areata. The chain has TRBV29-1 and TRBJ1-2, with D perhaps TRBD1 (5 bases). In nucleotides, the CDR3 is TGCAGCGCCCTAGAGGGGACTTCCTATGGCTACACCTTC. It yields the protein CSALEGTSYGYTF.